The source of this T cell receptor beta chain is a study of identifying expanded T cells in peripheral blood. Profiling relied on immunoSEQ multiplex PCR, and the TCRdb table lists in-frame clones only, not all of them. The data show roughly 63,000 clones, about four fifths seen once. CDR1 is LNHDA and CDR2 is SQIVND in the germline V gene (reference sequence). The CDR3 contains 18 residues. The V segment lost 5 bases and the J segment 0 bases; nucleotides outside the gene matches: 8. The material sequenced was blood. The J gene is TRBJ2-3, the V gene TRBV19; 13 bases map to TRBD2. This TCR derives from a person aged 18 to 75 in good health. The CDR3 reads CASSVRGLAGASTDTQYF. Here the CDR3 DNA reads TGTGCCAGTAGTGTAAGAGGACTAGCGGGAGCTAGCACAGATACGCAGTATTTT.